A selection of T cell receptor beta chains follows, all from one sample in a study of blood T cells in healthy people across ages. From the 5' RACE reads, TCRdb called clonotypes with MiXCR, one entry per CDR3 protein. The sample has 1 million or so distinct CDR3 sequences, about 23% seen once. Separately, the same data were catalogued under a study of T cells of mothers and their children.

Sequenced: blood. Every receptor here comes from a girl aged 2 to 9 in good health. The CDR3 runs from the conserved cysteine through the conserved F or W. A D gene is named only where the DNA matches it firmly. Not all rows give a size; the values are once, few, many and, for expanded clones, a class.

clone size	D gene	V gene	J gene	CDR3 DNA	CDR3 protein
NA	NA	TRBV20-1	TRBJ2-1	TGCAGTGCTAGAGTTTCCAGCGCGCCCTACAATGAGCAGTTCTTC	CSARVSSAPYNEQFF
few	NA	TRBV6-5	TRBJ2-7	TGTGCCAGCAGCTACGGTCCGGGTAACGAGCAGTACTTC	CASSYGPGNEQYF
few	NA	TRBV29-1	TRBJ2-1	TGCAGCGCCGGACAGCCCCCCCACAATGAGCAGTTCTTC	CSAGQPPHNEQFF
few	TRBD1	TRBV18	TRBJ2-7	TGTGCCAGCTCACCGGGCGGGACAGGGAATTCCTACGAGCAGTACTTC	CASSPGGTGNSYEQYF
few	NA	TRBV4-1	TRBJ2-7	TGCGCCAGCAGCCAAGAAGGGGTATACGAGCAGTACTTC	CASSQEGVYEQYF
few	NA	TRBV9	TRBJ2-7	TGTGCCAGCAGCATGAGGGGGGGCCCCCACGAGCAGTACTTC	CASSMRGGPHEQYF
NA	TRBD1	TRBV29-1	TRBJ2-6	TGCAGCGTTGCCGGGACAGGGGCTGGGGCCAACGTCCTGACTTTC	CSVAGTGAGANVLTF
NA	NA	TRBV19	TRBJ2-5	TGTGCCAGTAGAGGTGACTCCCTGGAGGAGACCCAGTACTTC	CASRGDSLEETQYF
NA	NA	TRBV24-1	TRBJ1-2	TGTGCCACCAGTGAGCGTACAGGGATGAATGGCTACACCTTC	CATSERTGMNGYTF
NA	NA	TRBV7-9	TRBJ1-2	TGTGCCAGCAGCTTAGTGGCAGCAGGGCCATATGGCTACACCTTC	CASSLVAAGPYGYTF
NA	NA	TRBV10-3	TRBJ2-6	TGTGCCATCAGTGAGGGGGGACACTACTCTGGGGCCAACGTCCTGACTTTC	CAISEGGHYSGANVLTF
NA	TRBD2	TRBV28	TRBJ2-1	TGTGCCAGCAGTGGAAGCGGGAGGTATGAGCAGTTCTTC	CASSGSGRYEQFF
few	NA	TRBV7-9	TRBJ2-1	TGTGCCAGCAGCTCCCCAGTTGGGGAGCAGTTCTTC	CASSSPVGEQFF
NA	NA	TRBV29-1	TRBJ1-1	TGCAGCGTTGATTCGGGGGACAACACTGAAGCTTTCTTT	CSVDSGDNTEAFF
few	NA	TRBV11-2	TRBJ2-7	TGTGCCAGCAGCTTATACACAGGATACGAGCAGTACTTC	CASSLYTGYEQYF
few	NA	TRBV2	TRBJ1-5	TGTGCCAGCAGCGCCCGGGAAAATCAGCCCCAGCATTTT	CASSARENQPQHF
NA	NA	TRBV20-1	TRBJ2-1	TGCAGTGCTGAGCTCCTAGCGACAACAGGCTACAATGAGCAGTTCTTC	CSAELLATTGYNEQFF
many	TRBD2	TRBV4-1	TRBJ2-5	TGCGCCAGCAGCCAATTAGCGGGGGGGCAAGAGACCCAGTACTTC	CASSQLAGGQETQYF
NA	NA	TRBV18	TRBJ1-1	TGTGCCAGCTCACCACCCTTAGGACCTGAAGCTTTCTTT	CASSPPLGPEAFF
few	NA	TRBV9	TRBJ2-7	TGTGCCAGCAGCGTAGATTCCGGGACATCTTACGAGCAGTACTTC	CASSVDSGTSYEQYF
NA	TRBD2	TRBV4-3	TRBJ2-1	TGCGCCAGGAGCCCCCAACCCCCGACTAGCGGGGCTTTCAATGAGCAGTTCTTC	CARSPQPPTSGAFNEQFF
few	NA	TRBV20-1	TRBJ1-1	TGCAGAACCACACTGAACACTGAAGCTTTCTTT	CRTTLNTEAFF
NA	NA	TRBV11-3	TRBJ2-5	TGTGCCAGCAGCTTATGGGGGCCGGGAGAGACCCAGTACTTC	CASSLWGPGETQYF
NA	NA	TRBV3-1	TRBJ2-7	TGTGCCAGCAGCCAAGTTCGCTCTAAAAGCTACGAGCAGTACTTC	CASSQVRSKSYEQYF
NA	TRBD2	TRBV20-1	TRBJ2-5	TGCAGTGTGACTAGCGGCGCCTACAATGAGCAGCTCTTC	CSVTSGAYNEQLF
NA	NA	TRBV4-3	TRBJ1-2	TGCGCCAGCAGCCAAGAATTCATCAACGCGGCAAATGGCTACACCTTC	CASSQEFINAANGYTF
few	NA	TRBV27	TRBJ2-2	TGTGCCAGCCGGGGACCGACCCTCGGGGAGCTGTTTTTT	CASRGPTLGELFF
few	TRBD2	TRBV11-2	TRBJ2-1	TGTGCCAGCACCTCCGGCACCGGGACTAGCGGGAGGACACCCTACAATGAGCAGTTCTTC	CASTSGTGTSGRTPYNEQFF
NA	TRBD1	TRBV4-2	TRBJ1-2	TGTGCCAGCAGCCAATTGGACAGGGAGTATGGCTACACCTTC	CASSQLDREYGYTF
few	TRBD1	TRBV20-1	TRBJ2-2	TGCAGTGCCAGACAGGGCCCCGGGGAGCTGTTTTTT	CSARQGPGELFF
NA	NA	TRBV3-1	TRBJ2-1	TGTGCCAGCAGCCCCACGGCAGGGTCTGTCTTGAATGAGCAGTTCTTC	CASSPTAGSVLNEQFF
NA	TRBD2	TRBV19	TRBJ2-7	TGTGCCAGTAGTATCGGGACTAGCGAGAGCTACGAGCAGTACTTC	CASSIGTSESYEQYF
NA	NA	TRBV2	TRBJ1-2	TGTGCCAGCAGTGAAGCACAACCCGGGTCTATCGCCGGCTACACCTTC	CASSEAQPGSIAGYTF
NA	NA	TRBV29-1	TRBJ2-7	TGCTGCGTTGTTTATAGGGGAACCTACGAGCAGTACTTC	CCVVYRGTYEQYF
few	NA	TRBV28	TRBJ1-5	TGTGCCAGCAGTCCCCCGGCGGGATCTTATAGCAATCAGCCCCAGCATTTT	CASSPPAGSYSNQPQHF
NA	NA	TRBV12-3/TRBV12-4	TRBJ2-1	TGTGCCAGCACCGAGGACGGACCGGACTACAATGAGCAGTTCTTC	CASTEDGPDYNEQFF
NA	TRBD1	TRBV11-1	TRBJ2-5	TGTGCCAGCATCGCGACAGGGGGAAAGACCCAGTACTTC	CASIATGGKTQYF
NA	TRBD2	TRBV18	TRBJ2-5	TGTGCCAGCTCACCATCCCGGGGGGTCGGCGAGACCCAGTACTTC	CASSPSRGVGETQYF
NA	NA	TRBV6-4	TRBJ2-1	TGTGCCAGCAGCCGGGACTGGACCTACAATGAGCAGTTCTTC	CASSRDWTYNEQFF
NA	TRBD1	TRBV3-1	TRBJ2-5	TGTGCCAGCAGCCCAAGACAGGGGATAGAGACCCAGTACTTC	CASSPRQGIETQYF
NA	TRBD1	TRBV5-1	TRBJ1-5	TGCGCCAGCAGCTTAAATCGGACAGGGGGGCAGCCCCAGCATTTT	CASSLNRTGGQPQHF
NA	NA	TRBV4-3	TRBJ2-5	TGCGCCAGCAGGCAAGATGGGCTTACGGGAACCCAGTACTTC	CASRQDGLTGTQYF
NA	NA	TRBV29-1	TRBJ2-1	TGCAGCGTTGTGAATCCCTGGACAGACGAGCAGTTCTTC	CSVVNPWTDEQFF
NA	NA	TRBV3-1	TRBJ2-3	TGTGCCAGCAGCCAAGATGTCGGCACACAAGGGGATACGCAGTATTTT	CASSQDVGTQGDTQYF
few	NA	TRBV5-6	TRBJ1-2	TGTGCCAGCAGACCAGAGCTAGGAAACTATGGCTACACCTTC	CASRPELGNYGYTF
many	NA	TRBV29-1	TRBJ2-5	TGCAGCGTTGTTCTTGGGGTGGGGACCCAGTACTTC	CSVVLGVGTQYF
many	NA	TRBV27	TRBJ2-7	TGTGCCAGCAGTTTGTCCTCCCTAGGCTACGAGCAGTACTTC	CASSLSSLGYEQYF
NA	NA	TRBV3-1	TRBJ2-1	TGTGCCAGCAGCCAACGCCTGGGGCAGGGGTTTTACAATGAGCAGTTCTTC	CASSQRLGQGFYNEQFF
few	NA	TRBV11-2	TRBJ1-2	TGTGCCAGCAGCATCCGGCGGAATAACTATGGCTACACCTTC	CASSIRRNNYGYTF
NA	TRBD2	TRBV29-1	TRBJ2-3	TGCAGCGTTAGCGGGGGAAGCACAGATACGCAGTATTTT	CSVSGGSTDTQYF